This TCR beta chain emerged from a study of OX40 agonist ivuxolimab in advanced cancers. Overall study findings and caveats: There were also nonresponders showing low normalized T-cell clonal expansion.

Turning to this clone: What it recognizes is unknown. The junction and the germline gene differ at one end; a read error may be behind it.

TCRdb's table, derived via immunoSEQ multiplex PCR, lists solely in-frame clones and lacks some. The sample lists 90,000 to 100,000 clones, around nine tenths occurring once. The sequence was obtained from an adult with an advanced solid tumor such as melanoma, head and neck, liver or kidney cancer. Sequencing used CD4+ or CD8+ T cells sorted from blood, obtained in a trial of the OX40 agonist ivuxolimab.

This CDR3 is CASSQAAGLGDNKQFF. In DNA, the CDR3 is TGTGCCAGCAGCCAAGCCGCCGGGCTCGGCGACAATAAGCAGTTCTTC. The V gene is TRBV4-2, the J gene TRBJ2-1, with no clear D. This CDR3 is built from 16 residues. Germline values: CDR1 LGHNA, CDR2 YNFKEQ.